Following are 2 T cell receptor beta chains from one sample sequenced in a study of graft-versus-host responses after intestinal transplantation. Their antigens remain unidentified. The protocol was immunoSEQ multiplex PCR, while the TCRdb copy is restricted to in-frame clones and leaves out a portion. Here the sample spans roughly 130,000 clones, about nine tenths being singletons. Sequences were derived from unstimulated CD4+ T cells sorted from spleen or lymph node cells, sampled before intestinal transplant. The receptors were gathered from a human donor who received an intestinal transplant.

The chain uses TRBV18 and TRBJ2-1; TRBD1 might be the D (5 bases). V shed 0 bases and J shed 0 bases, with 9 bases lying between them. The CDR3 spans 16 residues. Germline V gene sequence: CDR1 KGHSH, CDR2 LQKENI. The CDR3 region is CASSPPGPISYNEQFF. The CDR3 region has the DNA TGTGCCAGCTCACCACCGGGGCCCATCTCCTACAATGAGCAGTTCTTC.

The chain combines TRBV28 with TRBJ2-1; possibly TRBD2 for D (5 bases). The ends were cut back, 7 bases at V and 0 bases at J, with 16 bases in the middle. CDR3 length: 16 residues. Germline V lookup: CDR1 MDHEN, CDR2 SYDVKM. In DNA, the CDR3 is TGTGCCAGCACCTTGGGCGGGTTACTCTCCTACAATGAGCAGTTCTTC. This sequence encodes CASTLGGLLSYNEQFF.